A single sample gave rise to the 32 T cell receptor beta chains below, sequenced in a study of blood T cell repertoires in COVID-19. Sequenced by immunoSEQ multiplex PCR; TCRdb stores in-frame clones only, minus some. The sample yields about 220,000 clones, roughly four fifths seen once. Material: PBMCs or T cells enriched from blood (not recorded which). Receptor source: a woman aged 60-75 years who had recovered from COVID-19.

This chain connects TRBV3-1 (or the pseudogene TRBV3-2) to TRBJ1-4; D may be TRBD1 (5 bases). The V end was cut by 7 bases, the J end by 4 bases, with 16 bases between. The CDR3 runs 15 residues. The V gene's germline CDR1 is LGHDT and CDR2 YNNKEL (reference sequence). CDR3 sequence reads: CASTPTWGGNEKLFF. The CDR3 nucleotides are TGTGCCAGCACCCCGACGTGGGGGGGTAATGAAAAACTGTTTTTT.

The chain employs TRBV4-3 and TRBJ1-2, with TRBD1 matching 9 bases. V was clipped by 2 bases and J by 8 bases; unmatched bases: 9. Germline V CDR1 and CDR2: LGHNA, YSLEER. The CDR3 has 15 residues. The CDR3 DNA follows: TGCGCCAGCAGCCAATCCCGACAGGGGGGAGGGGGCTACACCTTC. Translation: CASSQSRQGGGGYTF.

The chain couples TRBV6-5 to TRBJ2-7, with TRBD1 as a possible D gene (6 bases). Per the germline V gene, CDR1 is MNHEY and CDR2 is SVGAGI. This CDR3 is built from 14 residues. Trimming pared 7 bases from V and 3 bases from J, leaving 16 bases between. The DNA of the CDR3 is TGTGCCAGCACCCAGGTCCCGGACAGCTACGAGCAGTACTTC. Translating gives CASTQVPDSYEQYF.

CDR3 DNA: TGTGCCAGCAGCTTTGGGACTAGCGGGAGAGGATCCTACAATGAGCAGTTCTTC. As protein: CASSFGTSGRGSYNEQFF. The J gene is TRBJ2-1, the V gene TRBV11-3, with 14 bases fitting TRBD2. Germline CDR1 SGHNT, CDR2 YENEEA. With 3 bases clipped from V and 1 base from J, the junction kept 5 bases outside the gene matches. CDR3 length equals 18 residues.

The chain carries TRBV7-2 and TRBJ1-1, with D unresolved. The ends were cut back, 5 bases at V and 0 bases at J, with 10 bases in the middle. This CDR3 is 14 amino acids long. CDR1 and CDR2 (germline): SGHTA, FQGNSA. The CDR3 is CASSRDNLNTEAFF. DNA for the CDR3: TGTGCCAGCAGCCGTGACAACCTGAACACTGAAGCTTTCTTT. The full variable domain, rest sourced from reference TRBV7-2 and TRBJ1-1, is GAGVSQSPSNKVTEKGKDVELRCDPISGHTALYWYRQSLGQGLEFLIYFQGNSAPDKSGLPSDRFSAERTGGSVSTLTIQRTQQEDSAVYLCASSRDNLNTEAFFGQGTRLTVV.

The chain links TRBV7-9 to TRBJ1-6; D unresolved. From germline, CDR1 is SEHNR and CDR2 FQNEAQ (reference sequence). Between the trimmed V and J ends, which lost 3 bases and 10 bases, there was a span of 19 bases. This CDR3 region has 16 residues. CDR3 sequence: CASSFSEGGSGSPLHF. The CDR3 nucleotides read TGTGCCAGCAGCTTTAGTGAGGGAGGTAGCGGATCACCCCTCCACTTT.

The chain carries TRBV15 and TRBJ1-1; D call uncertain. The CDR3 has 13 residues. With 0 bases removed from V and 4 bases from J, the gap between germline ends came to 6 bases. Per germline, CDR1 LNHNV and CDR2 YYDKDF (reference sequence). This CDR3 is CATSRDLSTEAFF. The DNA of the CDR3 is TGTGCCACCAGCAGAGATCTGTCCACTGAAGCTTTCTTT. Full variable domain (remainder filled in from reference TRBV15 and TRBJ1-1): DAMVIQNPRYQVTQFGKPVTLSCSQTLNHNVMYWYQQKSSQAPKLLFHYYDKDFNNEADTPDNFQSRRPNTSFCFLDIRSPGLGDTAMYLCATSRDLSTEAFFGQGTRLTVV.

The chain employs TRBV5-1 and TRBJ2-7; 13 positions match TRBD2. Germline CDR1 SGHRS, CDR2 YFSETQ. V shed 1 base and J 5 bases; nucleotides not matched to a gene: 6. This CDR3 has 16 amino acids. The CDR3: CASSLTSGGARDEQYF. In nucleotides, the CDR3 is TGCGCCAGCAGCTTGACTAGCGGGGGGGCGCGGGACGAGCAGTACTTC.

This CDR3 reads CASGGRATEAFF. CDR3 in DNA: TGTGCCAGCGGAGGGCGGGCCACTGAAGCTTTCTTT. This chain joins TRBV2 and TRBJ1-1; D not certain. The CDR3 extends over 12 amino acids. Looked up from germline, CDR1 is SNHLY and CDR2 is FYNNEI. V shed 8 bases and J shed 4 bases, with 11 bases lying between them.

This clone was observed a handful of times. The sample contains more than one DNA sequence encoding this CDR3. The chain couples TRBV5-1 to TRBJ1-5; 10 bases match TRBD1. There are 15 residues in the CDR3. V lost 4 bases, J lost 6 bases, and 7 bases stayed unmatched. The germline gives CDR1 SGHRS, CDR2 YFSETQ. CDR3 DNA: TGCGCCAGCAGCCTTGACAGGGGGCAGGGTCAGCCCCAGCATTTT. Translating gives CASSLDRGQGQPQHF. Full variable domain (missing parts from reference TRBV5-1 and TRBJ1-5): KAGVTQTPRYLIKTRGQQVTLSCSPISGHRSVSWYQQTPGQGLQFLFEYFSETQRNKGNFPGRFSGRQFSNSRSEMNVSTLELGDSALYLCASSLDRGQGQPQHFGDGTRLSIL.

This clone has a single count. V and J are TRBV5-1 and TRBJ2-7; 7 positions match TRBD1. Germline V gene sequence: CDR1 SGHRS, CDR2 YFSETQ. This CDR3 has 14 residues. V shed 5 bases, J shed 0 bases, and the junction held 5 bases outside the gene matches. CDR3 DNA sequence: TGCGCCAGCAGGTATGGGGACAGCTCCTACGAGCAGTACTTC. Protein: CASRYGDSSYEQYF.

The V call is TRBV4-3, the J call TRBJ1-2, with a weak D call TRBD1 (5 bases). The CDR3 loop spans 15 amino acids. The V end was cut by 0 bases, the J end by 8 bases, with 16 bases between. Looked up from germline, CDR1 is LGHNA and CDR2 is YSLEER. The chain's CDR3 is CASSQDRRGSWGYTF. CDR3 DNA sequence: TGCGCCAGCAGCCAAGATCGTAGGGGCTCGTGGGGCTACACCTTC.

The chain uses TRBV6-5 and TRBJ1-1; 8 bases are a match to TRBD1. The CDR3 is made up of 15 amino acids. Germline CDR1 and CDR2: MNHEY and SVGAGI. With V trimmed by 6 bases and J by 5 bases, 11 bases remained unmatched. The CDR3 is CASRPLDRAGTEAFF. As DNA, the CDR3 is TGTGCCAGCAGGCCTCTGGACAGGGCGGGGACTGAAGCTTTCTTT.

The J gene is TRBJ1-1, the V gene TRBV5-8; 8 bases align to TRBD1. V was pared by 0 bases and J by 10 bases, with 5 bases of the junction left unmatched. Per germline, CDR1 SGHTS and CDR2 YDEGEE. The CDR3 length is 13 residues. As DNA, the CDR3 is TGTGCCAGCAGCTTGGGACAGGGGACCACAGCTTTCTTT. This gives the protein CASSLGQGTTAFF.

J is TRBJ1-2 and V is TRBV7-3; 9 bases are shared with TRBD1. The CDR3 consists of 17 residues. With V trimmed by 5 bases and J by 4 bases, 14 bases remained unmatched. Germline V gene sequence: CDR1 SGHTA, CDR2 FQGTGA. As DNA, the CDR3 is TGTGCCAGCAGCCCCACGCGGGACAGGGCTTATGGCTATGGCTACACCTTC. Translating gives CASSPTRDRAYGYGYTF. The whole variable domain, remainder taken from reference TRBV7-3 and TRBJ1-2, is GAGVSQTPSNKVTEKGKYVELRCDPISGHTALYWYRQSLGQGPEFLIYFQGTGAADDSGLPNDRFFAVRPEGSVSTLKIQRTERGDSAVYLCASSPTRDRAYGYGYTFGSGTRLTVV.

For this clone: This CDR3 is also generated by other DNA sequences in the sample. J is TRBJ1-1 and V is TRBV7-2, with a possible D match to TRBD1 (5 bases). This CDR3 comprises 13 residues. Germline CDR1 and CDR2: SGHTA and FQGNSA. V was clipped by 3 bases and J by 2 bases, with 7 bases between them. The CDR3 bases are TGTGCCAGCAGCTTCAGGGTAAACACTGAAGCTTTCTTT. Translated: CASSFRVNTEAFF.

CDR3 sequence reads: CASSPERYEQYF. The CDR3 bases are TGTGCCAGCAGTCCAGAGCGTTACGAGCAGTACTTC. V usage is TRBV6-5 and J usage is TRBJ2-7; D ambiguous. Germline lookup yields CDR1 MNHEY and CDR2 SVGAGI. CDR3 length: 12 amino acids. V was trimmed by 5 bases and J by 4 bases, leaving 9 bases between them.

This chain joins TRBV2 and TRBJ1-3, with 7 positions matching TRBD1. This CDR3 has 18 residues. J lost 0 bases, V lost 6 bases, and 14 bases had no gene match. The germline V gene encodes CDR1 SNHLY and CDR2 FYNNEI. The CDR3 sequence is CASSSNRDRLDSGNTIYF. CDR3 in DNA: TGTGCCAGCAGCTCCAACAGGGACAGACTCGACTCTGGAAACACCATATATTTT.

A single count supports this clone. The CDR3 sequence: CSVGQGASEAFF. The CDR3 nucleotides read TGCAGCGTGGGACAGGGGGCAAGTGAAGCTTTCTTT. V and J are TRBV29-1 and TRBJ1-1; 12 bases are shared with TRBD1. Trimming at V came to 6 bases and at J to 7 bases, leaving 3 bases not matched to a gene. The length of the CDR3 is 12 residues. Germline V gene lookup returns CDR1 SQVTM and CDR2 ANQGSEA.

Turning to this clone: Other DNA sequences in this sample translate to the same CDR3. The chain combines TRBV5-1 with TRBJ2-2, with 8 bases aligning to TRBD2. This CDR3 comprises 16 residues. Unmatched junction bases numbered 3, after V lost 0 bases and J lost 2 bases. Germline values: CDR1 SGHRS, CDR2 YFSETQ. DNA of the CDR3: TGCGCCAGCAGCTTGGCGCTAGCGGGTAACACCGGGGAGCTGTTTTTT. This sequence encodes CASSLALAGNTGELFF.

The genes are TRBV4-3 and TRBJ1-1; D perhaps matches TRBD1 (6 bases). CDR1 is LGHNA, CDR2 YSLEER, per germline. V was clipped by 2 bases and J by 0 bases, with 7 bases between them. CDR3 length: 14 amino acids. The CDR3 reads CASSQTGLNTEAFF. CDR3 nucleotide sequence: TGCGCCAGCAGCCAAACAGGGCTGAACACTGAAGCTTTCTTT.

The V and J genes are TRBV5-1 and TRBJ1-2; 8 bases align to TRBD1. Germline CDR1 and CDR2: SGHRS and YFSETQ. V trimming: 1 base; J trimming: 0 bases; junction bases outside the gene matches: 8. The CDR3 runs to 17 residues. The CDR3 here is CASSLLAGGVSNYGYTF. The CDR3 DNA sequence: TGCGCCAGCAGCTTGTTGGCAGGGGGCGTCTCTAACTATGGCTACACCTTC.

The chain combines TRBV5-1 with TRBJ1-4; 8 bases line up with TRBD1. After removal of 5 bases from V and 6 bases from J, the junction contained 6 bases not matched to a gene. The CDR3 is made up of 14 amino acids. The germline V gene has CDR1 SGHRS and CDR2 YFSETQ. The CDR3 here is CASSSGGGDEKLFF. Written as DNA, the CDR3 is TGCGCCAGCAGTTCAGGGGGCGGGGATGAAAAACTGTTTTTT.

V usage is TRBV11-2 and J usage is TRBJ2-7, with TRBD2 matching over 13 bases. With 5 bases clipped from V and 4 bases from J, the junction kept 2 bases outside the gene matches. From germline, CDR1 is SGHAT and CDR2 FQNNGV. The CDR3 spans 14 residues. The CDR3: CASSAGLAGYEQYF. CDR3 nucleotide sequence: TGTGCCAGCAGCGCGGGACTAGCGGGGTACGAGCAGTACTTC.

The chain uses TRBV7-2 and TRBJ2-1; TRBD2 matches 8 bases. Per the germline V gene, CDR1 is SGHTA and CDR2 is FQGNSA. The V gene end was trimmed by 0 bases and the J gene end by 6 bases; junction bases not matched to a gene: 10. The CDR3 length is 17 residues. CDR3 DNA: TGTGCCAGCAGCTTAGCGGGCGGCGGGGGGCCTTCCAATGAGCAGTTCTTC. It yields the protein CASSLAGGGGPSNEQFF.

The chain couples TRBV10-3 to TRBJ2-2, with 7 bases aligning to TRBD1. The V and J ends lost 3 bases and 3 bases, in that order; junction bases with no gene match: 4. The CDR3 sequence is 15 residues long. CDR1 ENHRY and CDR2 SYGVKD come from the germline V gene. This CDR3 is CAISEGTGDTGELFF. CDR3 bases: TGTGCCATCAGTGAAGGCACAGGGGACACCGGGGAGCTGTTTTTT.

J is TRBJ1-2 and V is TRBV18, with D possibly being TRBD1 (5 bases). Germline V lookup: CDR1 KGHSH, CDR2 LQKENI. V lost 6 bases, J lost 7 bases, and 18 bases lay in between. The CDR3 is 14 residues long. Here the CDR3 DNA reads TGTGCCAGCTCCCCGACGGGGGAGAAAGGTGGCTACACCTTC. Translating it yields CASSPTGEKGGYTF.

The J gene is TRBJ2-3, the V gene TRBV30, with D possibly being TRBD1 (5 bases). Trimming took 0 bases from V and 6 from J, leaving 13 bases between them. This CDR3 spans 14 amino acids. Germline values: CDR1 GTSNPN, CDR2 SVGIG (reference sequence). The CDR3 nucleotides are TGTGCCTGGAGTGTAGGGCAGGGCCCCGATACGCAGTATTTT. The encoded protein is CAWSVGQGPDTQYF.

The rearrangement links TRBV7-2 to TRBJ1-4; perhaps TRBD1 as D (6 bases). CDR3 size: 15 residues. The germline V gene encodes CDR1 SGHTA and CDR2 FQGNSA. V lost 6 bases and J lost 5, with 16 bases in between. In DNA form, the CDR3 reads TGTGCCAGCAGTTCTAGGACAGTCCAGAATGAAAAACTGTTTTTT. Its translation: CASSSRTVQNEKLFF.

The rearrangement uses TRBV29-1 and TRBJ1-2; a possible D gene is TRBD1 (5 bases). This CDR3 has 12 amino acids. Between the trimmed V and J ends, which lost 1 base and 8 bases, there was a span of 11 bases. Germline CDR1 SQVTM, CDR2 ANQGSEA. CDR3 DNA: TGCAGCGTTGAAGTTGGTAGGGGAGGCTACACCTTC. Amino acid sequence: CSVEVGRGGYTF.

The CDR3 sequence is CASKIQGVGNQPQHF. The CDR3 nucleotides read TGTGCCAGTAAAATACAGGGCGTAGGCAATCAGCCCCAGCATTTT. This chain joins TRBV19 and TRBJ1-5, with D maybe TRBD1 (6 bases). The CDR3 consists of 15 residues. From germline, CDR1 is LNHDA and CDR2 SQIVND (reference sequence). V lost 7 bases, J lost 2 bases, and 15 bases lay in between.

In this sample, this clone turned up a few times. The V call is TRBV5-1, the J call TRBJ1-6, with 9 positions matching TRBD1. Looked up from germline, CDR1 is SGHRS and CDR2 is YFSETQ. The CDR3 is made up of 14 amino acids. Germline trimming cut 4 bases from V and 10 bases from J; bases unmatched to any gene: 6. The CDR3 coding sequence is TGCGCCAGCAGCCCGGGACAGGGTGAATCACCCCTCCACTTT. Residues: CASSPGQGESPLHF.